This T cell receptor beta chain came from a study of cytotoxic CD8 clonotypes in ibrutinib-treated CLL. Repertoires were generated with immunoSEQ multiplex PCR, while TCRdb's copy carries only in-frame clones and drops some. The sample lists roughly 180,000 clones, under 90% occurring once. The CDR3 sequence is 12 residues long. The germline V gene has CDR1 SGHRS and CDR2 YFSETQ. V gave up 2 bases and J gave up 3 bases, with 5 bases separating them. The sequenced sample was PBMCs, obtained after 24 months of ibrutinib treatment. This receptor was taken from a human donor with chronic lymphocytic leukemia. The rearrangement links TRBV5-1 to TRBJ1-1; D is unresolved. The CDR3 is CASSFGDTEAFF. The DNA for the CDR3 is TGCGCCAGCAGCTTTGGAGACACTGAAGCTTTCTTT.